The 31 T cell receptor beta chains below were found in one sample sequenced in a study of control samples from healthy donors and cancer patients. Assay: immunoSEQ multiplex PCR; the TCRdb copy retains only in-frame clones and omits some. The sample has 150,000 to 200,000 clones, 75% to 95% seen once; the top ten hold roughly 2%. The specimen sequenced was blood. The receptors were gathered from a woman aged 40 to 50 in good health.

The V and J genes are TRBV6-5 and TRBJ1-4; TRBD1 might be the D (6 bases). V shed 8 bases and J shed 7 bases, with 17 bases lying between them. CDR1 MNHEY and CDR2 SVGAGI come from the germline V gene. The length of the CDR3 is 14 residues. In DNA form, the CDR3 reads TGTGCCAGCCAAACAGGGATCGGCGTTGAAAAACTGTTTTTT. The encoded protein is CASQTGIGVEKLFF.

The chain uses TRBV4-1 and TRBJ1-4, with 12 positions matching TRBD1. Losses at the gene ends were 3 bases for V and 2 bases for J; bases not matched to a gene: 1. There are 16 residues in the CDR3. Germline CDR1 is MGHRA and CDR2 is YSYEKL. The DNA of the CDR3 is TGCGCCAGCAGCCATGGGACAGGGGGCACTAATGAAAAACTGTTTTTT. Amino acid sequence: CASSHGTGGTNEKLFF.

Here the CDR3 reads CASSVTGGFGYTF. CDR3 nucleotide sequence: TGTGCCAGCAGTGTGACAGGGGGCTTTGGCTACACCTTC. V gene TRBV25-1 combines with J gene TRBJ1-2, with 10 bases that match TRBD1. Unmatched junction bases numbered 3, after V lost 4 bases and J lost 7 bases. There are 13 residues in the CDR3. Per the germline V gene, CDR1 is MGHDK and CDR2 is SYGVNS.

The chain couples TRBV23-1 to TRBJ2-7, with no clear D. TRBV23-1 is sorted into the ORF group, with uncertain function. V was pared by 0 bases and J by 9 bases, with 21 bases between. The CDR3 loop spans 16 amino acids. CDR3 residues: CASSQSNWPPPPRQYF. For the CDR3, the DNA is TGCGCCAGCAGTCAATCAAATTGGCCTCCTCCGCCACGGCAGTACTTC.

The V and J genes are TRBV27 and TRBJ1-3, with 11 positions matching TRBD1. There are 19 residues in the CDR3. The germline CDR1 and CDR2 sequences are MNHEY and SMNVEV (reference sequence). The J segment lost 0 bases and the V segment lost 2 bases, leaving 9 bases of the junction unmatched. CDR3 in amino acids: CASSLGAPGTGGSGNTIYF. The CDR3 coding sequence is TGTGCCAGCAGTTTAGGGGCACCCGGGACAGGGGGCTCTGGAAACACCATATATTTT.

This rearrangement joins TRBV24-1 to TRBJ2-1, with D unclear. Germline V gives CDR1 KGHDR, CDR2 SFDVKD. This CDR3 has 13 amino acids. V gave up 2 bases and J gave up 10 bases, with 11 bases separating them. CDR3 residues: CATSDSPSGEQFF. The DNA of the CDR3 is TGTGCCACCAGTGATTCCCCCAGTGGGGAGCAGTTCTTC.

This rearrangement joins TRBV6-5 to TRBJ2-1, with D possibly being TRBD1 or TRBD2 (5 bases each). The CDR3 extends over 15 amino acids. CDR1 is MNHEY, CDR2 SVGAGI, per germline. Trimming took off 8 bases at V and 0 bases at J, with 14 bases between the two ends. The CDR3 here is CASSPGGISYNEQFF. DNA of the CDR3: TGTGCCAGCTCCCCTGGGGGTATCTCCTACAATGAGCAGTTCTTC.

This clone was seen more than once but under ten times. The chain has TRBV9 and TRBJ1-5, with D perhaps matching TRBD1 (5 bases). With 2 bases removed from V and 0 bases from J, the gap between germline ends came to 9 bases. Germline-derived CDR1 and CDR2 are SGDLS and YYNGEE. The CDR3 runs to 15 residues. The CDR3: CASSVGPFSNQPQHF. CDR3 in DNA: TGTGCCAGCAGCGTGGGACCTTTTAGCAATCAGCCCCAGCATTTT.

This clone was observed once. This chain joins TRBV7-2 and TRBJ1-1; 8 positions match TRBD1. Germline trimming cut 0 bases from V and 4 bases from J; bases unmatched to any gene: 7. The CDR3 runs to 16 residues. Germline V gives CDR1 SGHTA, CDR2 FQGNSA. The CDR3 region has the DNA TGTGCCAGCAGCTTAGCTCAGCGGACAGGGATCACTGAAGCTTTCTTT. As protein: CASSLAQRTGITEAFF.

V is TRBV15 and J is TRBJ2-6; D may be TRBD1 (6 bases). Germline V gene sequence: CDR1 LNHNV, CDR2 YYDKDF (reference sequence). The V and J ends lost 0 bases and 1 base respectively, with 13 bases between them. This CDR3 is 18 amino acids long. The CDR3 nucleotides read TGTGCCACCAGCAGAGATTTGGCAGGGGTTTCTGGGGCCAACGTCCTGACTTTC. This gives the protein CATSRDLAGVSGANVLTF.

This chain connects TRBV10-2 to TRBJ1-6; tentatively, D is TRBD1 (5 bases). Germline V gene lookup returns CDR1 WSHSY and CDR2 SAAADI. Trimming removed 3 bases from V and 7 bases from J, with 19 bases in between. The CDR3 length is 17 residues. The CDR3 protein is CASSEGARQKSNSPLHF. DNA for the CDR3: TGCGCCAGCAGTGAAGGGGCCCGGCAGAAGAGCAATTCACCCCTCCACTTT.

This clone was seen just once. This chain links TRBV6-5 with TRBJ1-1; perhaps TRBD1 as D (6 bases). This CDR3 region has 13 residues. Germline CDR1 MNHEY, CDR2 SVGAGI. V lost 5 bases and J lost 1, with 8 bases in between. The CDR3 nucleotides are TGTGCCAGCAGTACACAGGGGAACACTGAAGCTTTCTTT. Amino acids: CASSTQGNTEAFF.

The chain combines TRBV6-5 with TRBJ1-2; D is undetermined. CDR1 is MNHEY, CDR2 SVGAGI, per germline. V was pared by 8 bases and J by 2 bases, with 9 bases between. This CDR3 region has 12 residues. CDR3 bases: TGTGCCAGCCGCCCTACCAACTATGGCTACACCTTC. It specifies CASRPTNYGYTF.

This clone turned up a few times. The chain links TRBV11-2 to TRBJ2-7; 7 bases agree with TRBD1. In germline, CDR1 is SGHAT, CDR2 FQNNGV. The CDR3 is 15 residues long. With V trimmed by 4 bases and J by 2 bases, 8 bases remained unmatched. The CDR3 DNA follows: TGTGCCAGCAGCTCAACCCTGACAGGGCCCTACGAGCAGTACTTC. Translated, it gives CASSSTLTGPYEQYF.

The chain couples TRBV27 to TRBJ1-1; D ambiguous. CDR3 length equals 13 residues. V lost 2 bases and J lost 3, with 7 bases in between. The germline gives CDR1 MNHEY, CDR2 SMNVEV (reference sequence). CDR3 sequence: CASSLGLYTEAFF. In DNA, the CDR3 is TGTGCCAGCAGTTTAGGATTGTACACTGAAGCTTTCTTT.

J is TRBJ2-5 and V is TRBV4-1, with D possibly being TRBD1 (6 bases). CDR3 length: 14 amino acids. The V end lost 1 base, the J end lost 3 bases, and 9 bases lay between the germline ends. Germline CDR1 MGHRA, CDR2 YSYEKL. DNA for the CDR3: TGCGCCAGCAGCCAAGCCCCAGGGGAAGAGACCCAGTACTTC. It is translated as CASSQAPGEETQYF.

This chain links TRBV7-2 with TRBJ2-2; possibly TRBD1 for D (5 bases). The ends were cut back, 2 bases at V and 4 bases at J, with 5 bases in the middle. The length of the CDR3 is 13 residues. The germline V gene has CDR1 SGHTA and CDR2 FQGNSA. CDR3 sequence: CASSLRGTGELFF. The CDR3 coding sequence is TGTGCCAGCAGCTTAAGGGGCACCGGGGAGCTGTTTTTT.

The V call is TRBV6-5, the J call TRBJ2-7; tentatively, D is TRBD1 (5 bases). Trimming removed 2 bases at V and 2 bases at J, with 13 bases between. Germline V gives CDR1 MNHEY, CDR2 SVGAGI. The CDR3 has 15 amino acids. The CDR3 reads CASSYVRQGPYEQYF. Written as DNA, the CDR3 is TGTGCCAGCAGTTACGTGAGGCAGGGTCCCTACGAGCAGTACTTC.

V is TRBV6-5 and J is TRBJ2-5; unclear D gene. With 6 bases removed from V and 5 bases from J, the gap between germline ends came to 7 bases. Germline loops: CDR1 MNHEY, CDR2 SVGAGI. There are 11 residues in the CDR3. CDR3 in DNA: TGTGCCAGCAGAAGATCGGAGACCCAGTACTTC. This codes for CASRRSETQYF.

The V gene is TRBV13, the J gene TRBJ2-2; 7 nucleotides match TRBD2. V shed 7 bases and J 7 bases; nucleotides not matched to a gene: 18. The CDR3 is 17 amino acids. The V gene's germline CDR1 is PRHDT and CDR2 FYEKMQ (reference sequence). The CDR3 here is CASNPTGRAGVIGELFF. CDR3 bases: TGTGCCAGCAACCCGACGGGGAGGGCCGGCGTGATCGGGGAGCTGTTTTTT.

This clone has just one count. The genes are TRBV6-6 and TRBJ1-2; no firm D call. Deletions cut 2 bases from V and 6 bases from J, with 10 bases between. This CDR3 has 13 residues. The germline V gene encodes CDR1 MNHNY and CDR2 SVGAGI (reference sequence). CDR3 sequence reads: CASSYGPGNGYTF. The DNA for the CDR3 is TGTGCCAGCAGTTACGGACCCGGCAATGGCTACACCTTC.

This clone showed up just once. The chain is built from TRBV5-8 and TRBJ2-1, with TRBD1 as a possible D gene (5 bases). The CDR3 consists of 13 residues. The V gene's germline CDR1 is SGHTS and CDR2 YDEGEE. Trimming removed 6 bases at V and 4 bases at J, with 11 bases between. In DNA, the CDR3 is TGTGCCAGCACCCAAGGGGAATACAATGAGCAGTTCTTC. This encodes CASTQGEYNEQFF.

The chain uses TRBV3-1 (or the pseudogene TRBV3-2) and TRBJ1-3; D ambiguous. The CDR3 is made up of 16 amino acids. The V and J ends lost 2 bases and 2 bases respectively, with 13 bases between them. Per germline, CDR1 LGHDT and CDR2 YNNKEL (reference sequence). The CDR3 region has the DNA TGTGCCAGCAGCCAATCTGCAGTGGGTCCTGGAAACACCATATATTTT. Translated: CASSQSAVGPGNTIYF.

The chain couples TRBV18 to TRBJ1-4; 7 bases are a match to TRBD1. The CDR3 consists of 12 residues. The germline V gene has CDR1 KGHSH and CDR2 LQKENI. The V and J ends lost 11 bases and 3 bases, in that order; junction bases with no gene match: 3. CDR3 loop: CASTGSNEKLFF. In DNA form, the CDR3 reads TGTGCCTCGACAGGGTCTAATGAAAAACTGTTTTTT. Complete variable domain (other parts from reference TRBV18 and TRBJ1-4): NAGVMQNPRHLVRRRGQEARLRCSPMKGHSHVYWYRQLPEEGLKFMVYLQKENIIDESGMPKERFSAEFPKEGPSILRIQQVVRGDSAAYFCASTGSNEKLFFGSGTQLSVL.

This chain joins TRBV2 and TRBJ2-5; no definite D call. Germline-derived CDR1 and CDR2 are SNHLY and FYNNEI. The V end was cut by 8 bases, the J end by 3 bases, with 7 bases between. There are 11 residues in the CDR3. This chain's CDR3 is CASAYEETQYF. CDR3 DNA sequence: TGTGCCAGCGCCTATGAAGAGACCCAGTACTTC.

The V gene is TRBV13, the J gene TRBJ2-1, with D uncertain. The germline CDR1 and CDR2 sequences are PRHDT and FYEKMQ (reference sequence). CDR3 length: 12 amino acids. Deletions cut 1 base from V and 5 bases from J, with 3 bases between. The CDR3 loop is CASSLEHNEQFF. Here the CDR3 DNA reads TGTGCCAGCAGCTTAGAGCACAATGAGCAGTTCTTC.

This clone occurred once. This rearrangement joins TRBV5-5 to TRBJ2-7, with D possibly being TRBD1 (6 bases). The V gene lost 0 bases and the J gene lost 1 base, with 14 bases spanning the gap. Germline V gene data show CDR1 as SGHKS and CDR2 as YYEKEE (reference sequence). CDR3 size: 16 residues. CDR3 residues: CASSLGLGAQSYEQYF. The DNA for the CDR3 is TGTGCCAGCAGCTTGGGGTTGGGGGCCCAATCCTACGAGCAGTACTTC. The variable domain in full, with the rest retrieved from reference TRBV5-5 and TRBJ2-7, is DAGVTQSPTHLIKTRGQQVTLRCSPISGHKSVSWYQQVLGQGPQFIFQYYEKEERGRGNFPDRFSARQFPNYSSELNVNALLLGDSALYLCASSLGLGAQSYEQYFGPGTRLTVT.

The chain carries TRBV3-1 (or the pseudogene TRBV3-2) and TRBJ2-7; D is uncertain. Germline lookup yields CDR1 LGHDT and CDR2 YNNKEL (reference sequence). The CDR3 has 15 amino acids. V was cut by 1 base and J by 3 bases, with 13 bases left in between. DNA for the CDR3: TGTGCCAGCAGCCAAGGTCCGGCCGCCCACTACGAGCAGTACTTC. The encoded protein is CASSQGPAAHYEQYF.

This rearrangement joins TRBV5-1 to TRBJ2-7, with 8 positions matching TRBD2. V trimming: 5 bases; J trimming: 1 base; junction bases outside the gene matches: 8. CDR3 length: 15 amino acids. Germline CDR1 SGHRS, CDR2 YFSETQ. The CDR3 DNA follows: TGCGCCAGCAGGGAGGGGAGCGGGGGTTCCTACGAGCAGTACTTC. It specifies CASREGSGGSYEQYF.

The J gene is TRBJ2-7, the V gene TRBV5-1; possible D gene TRBD1, 5 bases. Germline-derived CDR1 and CDR2 are SGHRS and YFSETQ. V shed 0 bases and J shed 5 bases, with 12 bases lying between them. The CDR3 spans 14 residues. This chain's CDR3 is CASSLGRGADEQYF. The CDR3 DNA sequence: TGCGCCAGCAGCTTGGGTCGTGGGGCGGACGAGCAGTACTTC.

The chain couples TRBV6-1 to TRBJ2-4, with 11 bases that match TRBD1. Unmatched junction bases numbered 3, after V lost 3 bases and J lost 8 bases. The CDR3 length is 14 residues. The germline gives CDR1 MNHNS, CDR2 SASEGT. The CDR3 region has the DNA TGTGCCAGCAGTGAGGGACAGGGGGTGCACATTCAGTACTTC. Translated: CASSEGQGVHIQYF.